The 10 T cell receptor beta chains presented below share a single source sample, sequenced in a study of blood T cells in healthy people across ages. A sample-barcoded 5' primer and a J-beta primer mix were used in a second PCR of about 7 to 11 cycles. TCRdb processed the 5' RACE reads anew with MiXCR; each CDR3 protein has one entry. The table lists more than 750,000 distinct CDR3 sequences, about 29% of them singletons. This same sample was also taken into another study, of T cells of mothers and their children.

Sequenced material: blood. These TCRs come from a woman aged 40 to 55 in good health.

This clonotype was detected a few times. An end of the junction does not agree with germline; a read error may underlie this. The chain joins TRBV7-9 to TRBJ2-5; 9 nucleotides line up with TRBD1. The germline CDR1 and CDR2 sequences are SEHNR and FQNEAQ (reference sequence). This CDR3 has 14 residues. DNA of the CDR3: TGTCCCAGCATCCCGGGACAGGGATTAGAGACCCAGTACTTC. Its translation: CPSIPGQGLETQYF.

There are many counts of this clonotype. This chain joins TRBV4-2 and TRBJ2-1; TRBD2 matches at 13 bases. The CDR3 consists of 16 residues. Germline V lookup: CDR1 LGHNA, CDR2 YNFKEQ. The ends lost 4 bases at V and 5 bases at J; junction bases unmatched: 5. The DNA of the CDR3 is TGTGCCAGCAGCCCCGGGACTAGCGGGGTTGACAATGAGCAGTTCTTC. Translation gives CASSPGTSGVDNEQFF.

This clonotype was found a few times. CDR3 coding DNA: TGTGCCAGCAGCCCGCCCGGGACATCAAATCAGCCCCAGCATTTT. Translated: CASSPPGTSNQPQHF. The chain couples TRBV7-9 to TRBJ1-5, with a tentative D call TRBD1 (6 bases). Per germline, CDR1 SEHNR and CDR2 FQNEAQ (reference sequence). Trimming pared 5 bases from V and 4 bases from J, leaving 15 bases between. CDR3 length: 15 residues.

The chain links TRBV19 to TRBJ2-7; D not certain. The CDR3 is 14 amino acids. Germline-derived CDR1 and CDR2 are LNHDA and SQIVND (reference sequence). Trimming cost V 3 bases and J 2 bases, with 11 bases left between them. CDR3: CASSIGQFTYEQYF. CDR3 sequence (DNA): TGTGCCAGTAGTATCGGTCAATTTACCTACGAGCAGTACTTC.

The CDR3 nucleotides read TGTGCCAGCTCACCACCCTTCGGGACAGGGTCCGGGGAGCTGTTTTTT. This sequence encodes CASSPPFGTGSGELFF. The rearrangement joins TRBV18 to TRBJ2-2, with 9 nucleotides matching TRBD1. This CDR3 has 16 residues. Germline-derived CDR1 and CDR2 are KGHSH and LQKENI. V gave up 0 bases and J gave up 6 bases; unmatched junction bases: 5.

This chain connects TRBV12-3 or TRBV12-4 to TRBJ1-4, with 8 nucleotides matching TRBD1. V shed 7 bases and J 8 bases; nucleotides not matched to a gene: 9. There are 14 residues in the CDR3. The CDR3 here is CASTEDREGEKLFF. CDR3 DNA: TGTGCCAGCACCGAGGACAGGGAGGGGGAAAAACTGTTTTTT.

Comment on this clonotype: A much larger clone differs by one base, so this may be a read error. The J gene is TRBJ1-2, the V gene TRBV7-2; TRBD1 matches at 7 bases. CDR3 length: 14 amino acids. Per germline, CDR1 SGHTA and CDR2 FQGNSA. In DNA, the CDR3 is TGTGCCTGCAGCTTAGCCTGGACAGGTTATGGCTACACCTTC. Protein sequence: CACSLAWTGYGYTF.

This clonotype was detected a few times. The V call is TRBV19, the J call TRBJ2-7; 9 nucleotides line up with TRBD1. Per germline, CDR1 LNHDA and CDR2 SQIVND (reference sequence). V lost 10 bases, J lost 1 base, and 11 bases stayed unmatched. This CDR3 comprises 15 residues. In nucleotides, the CDR3 is TGTGCCACAACTCCGGGACAGGGTGATTCCTACGAGCAGTACTTC. As protein: CATTPGQGDSYEQYF.

This clonotype occurred many times. The V call is TRBV10-3, the J call TRBJ1-2; D is unresolved. V was trimmed by 0 bases and J by 2 bases, leaving 16 bases between them. Germline CDR1 and CDR2: ENHRY and SYGVKD. The CDR3 contains 17 residues. In nucleotides, the CDR3 is TGTGCCATCAGTGAGTCGGGAGGAGGTCACGGAAACTATGGCTACACCTTC. The encoded protein is CAISESGGGHGNYGYTF.

The rearrangement uses TRBV20-1 and TRBJ1-1; D not certain. The CDR3 is 13 residues long. Germline CDR1 DFQATT, CDR2 SNEGSKA (reference sequence). The V end lost 1 base, the J end lost 1 base, and 7 bases lay between the germline ends. The CDR3 reads CSARVRRNTEAFF. The DNA for the CDR3 is TGCAGTGCTAGAGTTCGACGGAACACTGAAGCTTTCTTT.